A selection of T cell receptor beta chains follows, all from one sample in a study of cytomegalovirus exposure and HLA in healthy donors. Clones were sequenced by immunoSEQ multiplex PCR, and TCRdb holds only the in-frame ones, with some missing. The table has about 110,000 clones, more than 70% seen once. The sequenced material came from PBMCs. Receptors originate from a woman under 30 in good health and CMV-seronegative. The CDR3 runs from the conserved cysteine through the conserved F or W. Fields, in order: J gene, V gene, D gene, clone size, CDR3 protein, CDR3 DNA. The D gene is left open where the match is weak. Only part of the rows carry a size: once, few, many, or a class if the clone is expanded.

>TRBJ2-4|TRBV11-2|TRBD2|.
CASSLVGLAGVAKNIQYF
TGTGCCAGCAGCTTAGTAGGGCTAGCGGGGGTAGCCAAAAACATTCAGTACTTC
>TRBJ2-7|TRBV28|TRBD2|once
CASSSGTSGYEQYF
TGTGCCAGCAGTTCCGGGACTAGCGGATACGAGCAGTACTTC
>TRBJ2-1|TRBV2|TRBD1|.
CASRTHRDRDRNEQFF
TGTGCCAGCAGAACACACCGGGACAGGGATCGTAATGAGCAGTTCTTC
>TRBJ2-7|TRBV28|TRBD1|.
CASRGMGTGSYEQYF
TGTGCCAGCCGGGGAATGGGGACAGGGTCCTACGAGCAGTACTTC
>TRBJ1-2|TRBV9|TRBD1|.
CASSDDRGSYTF
TGTGCCAGCAGCGACGACAGGGGGAGCTACACCTTC
>TRBJ1-4|TRBV5-4|.|.
CASSRGKTGNEKLFF
TGTGCCAGCAGCAGGGGAAAGACCGGAAATGAAAAACTGTTTTTT
>TRBJ1-5|TRBV5-1|.|.
CASSSQGNQPQHF
TGCGCCAGCAGCTCTCAGGGAAATCAGCCCCAGCATTTT
>TRBJ2-7|TRBV7-8|TRBD1|once
CASSLVGQGAYYEQYF
TGTGCCAGCAGCTTAGTAGGGCAGGGGGCATACTACGAGCAGTACTTC
>TRBJ1-1|TRBV5-8|.|.
CASSYFLRVGMNTEAFF
TGTGCCAGCAGCTATTTCCTCAGGGTTGGTATGAACACTGAAGCTTTCTTT
>TRBJ2-7|TRBV5-1|TRBD2|.
CASSLHPSGRSYEQYF
TGCGCCAGCAGCTTACATCCTAGCGGGAGGTCCTACGAGCAGTACTTC
>TRBJ1-2|TRBV6-1|TRBD1|few
CASTRQGLGYTF
TGTGCCAGCACCCGACAGGGGCTGGGCTACACCTTC
>TRBJ2-2|TRBV9|TRBD2|.
CASSKREEVGELFF
TGTGCCAGCAGCAAGCGGGAGGAGGTCGGGGAGCTGTTTTTT
>TRBJ1-2|TRBV30|TRBD1|few
CAWTRTGRLDYGYTF
TGTGCCTGGACCAGGACAGGGAGACTCGACTATGGCTACACCTTC
>TRBJ2-7|TRBV9|TRBD1|few
CASSVGDRAYEQYF
TGTGCCAGCAGCGTTGGGGACAGGGCCTACGAGCAGTACTTC
>TRBJ2-5|TRBV6-5|TRBD1|.
CASKGQQETQYF
TGTGCCAGCAAGGGACAGCAAGAGACCCAGTACTTC
>TRBJ1-2|TRBV9|.|.
CASSVGSRGHGYTF
TGTGCCAGCAGCGTAGGATCCAGGGGTCATGGCTACACCTTC
>TRBJ1-2|TRBV18|TRBD1|.
CASSPGTGSGGYTF
TGTGCCAGCTCACCAGGGACAGGGTCGGGTGGCTACACCTTC
>TRBJ2-3|TRBV6-1|.|.
CASSWAQFTDTQYF
TGTGCCAGCAGTTGGGCACAATTTACAGATACGCAGTATTTT
>TRBJ1-1|TRBV7-9|.|.
CASSLGAARHTEAFF
TGTGCCAGCAGCTTAGGGGCCGCCAGACACACTGAAGCTTTCTTT
>TRBJ2-5|TRBV4-2|TRBD1|.
CASSQPLDRGETQYF
TGTGCCAGCAGCCAACCACTGGACAGGGGAGAGACCCAGTACTTC
>TRBJ2-7|TRBV30|TRBD2|.
CAWSLPGTSGGNEQYF
TGTGCCTGGAGTCTCCCCGGGACTAGCGGGGGCAACGAGCAGTACTTC
>TRBJ1-4|TRBV11-2|.|.
CASTSTPPQGEKLFF
TGTGCCAGCACCTCAACCCCGCCGCAGGGAGAAAAACTGTTTTTT
>TRBJ2-7|TRBV7-9|TRBD1|.
CASSLSGQGGLWQYF
TGTGCCAGCAGCTTATCAGGACAGGGGGGATTGTGGCAGTACTTC
>TRBJ2-7|TRBV7-8|TRBD1|.
CASSLGRQGRYEQYF
TGTGCCAGCAGCTTAGGACGACAGGGGCGCTACGAGCAGTACTTC